The entry below gives a single TCR beta chain sequence along with its context. The antigen this receptor binds is unknown. No quality values exist for individual bases; no much larger clone is one base distant. Libraries came from RT-PCR. This sample was sequenced with an Illumina HiSeq 2500. TCRdb ran its own pipeline on the public reads, namely fastp trimming at Q25 and MiXCR clone calling, and kept in-frame beta chains. Every entry covers one CDR3 protein and lists the most common genes and DNA from its rows. The sample table shows 650,000 to 800,000 distinct CDR3 sequences, and approximately 17% are seen once. In total, the top ten clones hold roughly 11% of the sample. These data originate in a study of response to subunit inactivated influenza vaccine (dated by TCRdb to the late 2010s). About the full investigation: The study used deep quantitative T cell receptor repertoire profiling to track responses to a trivalent subunit inactivated influenza vaccine. Broader findings and caveats from the paper: The authors proposed that each seasonal influenza vaccination may bring in only a limited number of new T cells.

Taken from cysteine to phenylalanine, the CDR3 has 13 residues. The sequence is cut down to CDR3 DNA, 39 bases in frame from base 1. CDR1 and CDR2, per the germline V gene (reference sequence), are SEHNR and FQNEAQ. A distance of 9 bases separates the germline ends of V and J, which lose 6 bases and 3 bases respectively. This sequence was found in a man between 50 and 59 years old who received an inactivated influenza vaccine. Donor details come from another sample of the same person, matched by shared clones. The sequence joins TRBV7-9 to TRBJ2-1; D gene: possibly TRBD2, on 5 matching bases. The material sequenced was PBMCs from blood, taken 5 to 6 days after vaccination. Here the CDR3 is given as CASSEGIYNEQFF. In nucleotides, the sequence is TGTGCCAGCAGTGAGGGAATCTACAATGAGCAGTTCTTC.